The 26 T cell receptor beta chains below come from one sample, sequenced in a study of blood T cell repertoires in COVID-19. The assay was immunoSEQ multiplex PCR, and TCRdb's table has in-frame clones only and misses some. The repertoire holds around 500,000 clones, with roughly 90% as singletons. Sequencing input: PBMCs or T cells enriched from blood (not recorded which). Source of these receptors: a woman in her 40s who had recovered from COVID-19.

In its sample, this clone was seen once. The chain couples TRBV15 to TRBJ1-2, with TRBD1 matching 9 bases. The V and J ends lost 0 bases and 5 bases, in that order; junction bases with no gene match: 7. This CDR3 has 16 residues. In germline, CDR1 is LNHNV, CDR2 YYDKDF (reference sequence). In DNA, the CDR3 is TGTGCCACCAGCAGAGACCCCGGGACAGGGAATTATGGCTACACCTTC. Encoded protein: CATSRDPGTGNYGYTF. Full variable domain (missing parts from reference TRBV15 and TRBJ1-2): DAMVIQNPRYQVTQFGKPVTLSCSQTLNHNVMYWYQQKSSQAPKLLFHYYDKDFNNEADTPDNFQSRRPNTSFCFLDIRSPGLGDTAMYLCATSRDPGTGNYGYTFGSGTRLTVV.

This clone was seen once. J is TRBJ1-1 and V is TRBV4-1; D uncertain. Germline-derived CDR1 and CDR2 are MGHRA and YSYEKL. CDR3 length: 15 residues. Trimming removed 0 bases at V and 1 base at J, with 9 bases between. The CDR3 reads CASSQEAGQNTEAFF. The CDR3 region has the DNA TGCGCCAGCAGCCAAGAGGCAGGCCAGAACACTGAAGCTTTCTTT.

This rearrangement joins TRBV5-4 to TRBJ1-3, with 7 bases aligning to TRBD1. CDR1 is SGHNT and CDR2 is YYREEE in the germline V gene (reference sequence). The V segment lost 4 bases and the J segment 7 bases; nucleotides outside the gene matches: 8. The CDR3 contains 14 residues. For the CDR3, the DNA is TGTGCCAGCAGCCAGGACAGGTCGGGGAACACCATATATTTT. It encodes CASSQDRSGNTIYF.

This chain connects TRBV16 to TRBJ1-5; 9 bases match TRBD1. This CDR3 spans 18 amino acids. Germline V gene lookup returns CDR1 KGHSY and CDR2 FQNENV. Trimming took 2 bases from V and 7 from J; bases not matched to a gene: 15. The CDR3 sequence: CASSQPGTGSMLRQPQHF. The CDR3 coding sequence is TGTGCCAGCAGCCAACCCGGGACAGGGAGTATGTTGCGACAGCCCCAGCATTTT.

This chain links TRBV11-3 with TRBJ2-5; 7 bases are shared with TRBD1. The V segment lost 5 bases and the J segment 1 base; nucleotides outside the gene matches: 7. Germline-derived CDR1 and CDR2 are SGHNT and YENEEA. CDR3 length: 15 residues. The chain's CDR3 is CASSQYRGLQETQYF. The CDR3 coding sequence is TGTGCCAGCAGCCAGTACAGGGGCCTCCAAGAGACCCAGTACTTC.

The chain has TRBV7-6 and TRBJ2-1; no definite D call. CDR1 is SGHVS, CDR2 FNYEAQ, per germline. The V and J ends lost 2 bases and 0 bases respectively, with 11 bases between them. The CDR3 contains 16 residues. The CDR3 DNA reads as TGTGCCAGCAGCTTATGGGTGGGCAGCTCCTACAATGAGCAGTTCTTC. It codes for CASSLWVGSSYNEQFF.

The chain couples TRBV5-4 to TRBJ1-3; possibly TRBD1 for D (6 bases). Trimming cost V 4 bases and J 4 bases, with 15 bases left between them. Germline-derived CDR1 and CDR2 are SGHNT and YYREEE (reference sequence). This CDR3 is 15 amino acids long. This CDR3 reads CASSPGGAGGNTIYF. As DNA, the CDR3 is TGTGCCAGCAGCCCCGGGGGGGCAGGCGGAAACACCATATATTTT.

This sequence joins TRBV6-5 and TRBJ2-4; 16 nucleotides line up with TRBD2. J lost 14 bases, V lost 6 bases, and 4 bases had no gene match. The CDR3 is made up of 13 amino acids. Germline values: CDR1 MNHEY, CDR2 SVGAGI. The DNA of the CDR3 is TGTGCCAGCAGGGGACTAGCGGGAGGGCTTGAGTACTTC. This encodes CASRGLAGGLEYF.

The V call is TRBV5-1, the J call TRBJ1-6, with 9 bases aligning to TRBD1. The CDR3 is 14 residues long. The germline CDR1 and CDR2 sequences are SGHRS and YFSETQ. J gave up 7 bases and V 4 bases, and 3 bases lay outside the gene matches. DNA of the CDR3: TGCGCCAGCAGCAATGGACAGGGGAATTCACCCCTCCACTTT. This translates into CASSNGQGNSPLHF.

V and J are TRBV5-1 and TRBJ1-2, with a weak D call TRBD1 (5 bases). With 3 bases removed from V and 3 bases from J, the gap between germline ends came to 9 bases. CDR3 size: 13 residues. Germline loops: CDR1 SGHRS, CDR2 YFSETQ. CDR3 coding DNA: TGCGCCAGCAGCTACGGGGGGGACTATGGCTACACCTTC. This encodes CASSYGGDYGYTF.

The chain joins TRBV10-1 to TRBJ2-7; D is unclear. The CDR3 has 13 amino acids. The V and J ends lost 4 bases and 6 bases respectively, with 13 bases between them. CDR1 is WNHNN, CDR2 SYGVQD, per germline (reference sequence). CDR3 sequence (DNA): TGCGCCAGCAGTGCCCTCACCTCGGGCGAGCAGTACTTC. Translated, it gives CASSALTSGEQYF.

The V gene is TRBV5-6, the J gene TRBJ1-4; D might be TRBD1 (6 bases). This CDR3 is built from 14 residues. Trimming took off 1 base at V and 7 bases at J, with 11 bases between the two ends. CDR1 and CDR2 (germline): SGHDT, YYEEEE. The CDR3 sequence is CASSLNDRPEKLFF. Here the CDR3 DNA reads TGTGCCAGCAGCTTGAATGACAGGCCTGAAAAACTGTTTTTT.

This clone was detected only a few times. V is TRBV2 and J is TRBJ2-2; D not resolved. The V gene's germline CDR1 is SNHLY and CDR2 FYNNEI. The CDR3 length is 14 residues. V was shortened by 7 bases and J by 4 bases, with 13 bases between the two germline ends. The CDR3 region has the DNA TGTGCCAGCAAAGGTTTAGCAAGCACCGGGGAGCTGTTTTTT. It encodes CASKGLASTGELFF. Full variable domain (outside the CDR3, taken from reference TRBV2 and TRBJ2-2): EPEVTQTPSHQVTQMGQEVILRCVPISNHLYFYWYRQILGQKVEFLVSFYNNEISEKSEIFDDQFSVERPDGSNFTLKIRSTKLEDSAMYFCASKGLASTGELFFGEGSRLTVL.

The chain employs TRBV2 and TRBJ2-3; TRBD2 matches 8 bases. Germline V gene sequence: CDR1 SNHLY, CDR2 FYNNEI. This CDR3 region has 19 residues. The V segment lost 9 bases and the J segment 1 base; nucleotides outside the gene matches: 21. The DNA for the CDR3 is TGTGCCAGTCTCCTGGGGGGAAGCGGGGGCCGGCGGGGCACAGATACGCAGTATTTT. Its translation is CASLLGGSGGRRGTDTQYF. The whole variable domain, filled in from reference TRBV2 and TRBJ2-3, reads EPEVTQTPSHQVTQMGQEVILRCVPISNHLYFYWYRQILGQKVEFLVSFYNNEISEKSEIFDDQFSVERPDGSNFTLKIRSTKLEDSAMYFCASLLGGSGGRRGTDTQYFGPGTRLTVL.

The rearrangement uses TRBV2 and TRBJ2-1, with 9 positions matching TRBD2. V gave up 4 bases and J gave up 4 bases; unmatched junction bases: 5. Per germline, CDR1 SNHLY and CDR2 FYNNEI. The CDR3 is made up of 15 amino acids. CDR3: CASSVREGPYNEQFF. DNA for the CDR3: TGTGCCAGCAGTGTGCGGGAGGGGCCGTACAATGAGCAGTTCTTC.

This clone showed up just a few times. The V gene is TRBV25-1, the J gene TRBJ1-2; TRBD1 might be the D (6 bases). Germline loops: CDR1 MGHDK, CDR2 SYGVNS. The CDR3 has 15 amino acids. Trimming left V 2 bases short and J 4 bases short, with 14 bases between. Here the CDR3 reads CASSEPGQRVYGYTF. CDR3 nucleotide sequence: TGTGCCAGCAGTGAACCGGGACAACGGGTCTATGGCTACACCTTC.

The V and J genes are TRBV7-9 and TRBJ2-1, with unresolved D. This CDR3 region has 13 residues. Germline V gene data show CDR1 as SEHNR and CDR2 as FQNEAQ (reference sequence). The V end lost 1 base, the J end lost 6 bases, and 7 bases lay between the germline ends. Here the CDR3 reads CASSLVISNEQFF. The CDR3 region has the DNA TGTGCCAGCAGCTTAGTAATCTCCAATGAGCAGTTCTTC.

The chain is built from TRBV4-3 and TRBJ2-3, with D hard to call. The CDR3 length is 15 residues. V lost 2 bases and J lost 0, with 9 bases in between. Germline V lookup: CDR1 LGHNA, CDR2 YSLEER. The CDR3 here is CASSQLWASTDTQYF. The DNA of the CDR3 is TGCGCCAGCAGCCAACTATGGGCTAGCACAGATACGCAGTATTTT.

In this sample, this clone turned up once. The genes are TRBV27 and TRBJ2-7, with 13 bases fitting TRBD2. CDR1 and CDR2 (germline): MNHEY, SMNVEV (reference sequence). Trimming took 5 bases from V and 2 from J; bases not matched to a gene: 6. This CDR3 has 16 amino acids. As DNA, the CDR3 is TGTGCCAGCAGTCCGGGACTAGCGGGGATACCCTACGAGCAGTACTTC. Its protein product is CASSPGLAGIPYEQYF.

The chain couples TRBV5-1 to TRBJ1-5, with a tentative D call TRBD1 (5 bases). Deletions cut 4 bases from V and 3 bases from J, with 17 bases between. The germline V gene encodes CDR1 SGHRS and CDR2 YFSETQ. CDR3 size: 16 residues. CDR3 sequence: CASSPGGAVSNQPQHF. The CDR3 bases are TGCGCCAGCAGCCCCGGAGGGGCCGTCTCCAATCAGCCCCAGCATTTT.

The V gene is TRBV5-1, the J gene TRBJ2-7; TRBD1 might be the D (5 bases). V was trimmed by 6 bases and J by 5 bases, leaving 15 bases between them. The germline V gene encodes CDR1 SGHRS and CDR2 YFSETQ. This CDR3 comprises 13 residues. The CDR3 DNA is TGCGCCAGCACAATTAGCAGGGTTCACGAGCAGTACTTC. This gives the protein CASTISRVHEQYF.

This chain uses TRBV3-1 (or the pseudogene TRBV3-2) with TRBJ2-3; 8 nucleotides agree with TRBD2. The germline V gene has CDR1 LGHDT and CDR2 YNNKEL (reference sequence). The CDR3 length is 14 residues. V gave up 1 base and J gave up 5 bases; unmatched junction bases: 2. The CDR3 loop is CASSQVSGGDTQYF. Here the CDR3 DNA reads TGTGCCAGCAGCCAAGTCAGCGGGGGAGATACGCAGTATTTT.

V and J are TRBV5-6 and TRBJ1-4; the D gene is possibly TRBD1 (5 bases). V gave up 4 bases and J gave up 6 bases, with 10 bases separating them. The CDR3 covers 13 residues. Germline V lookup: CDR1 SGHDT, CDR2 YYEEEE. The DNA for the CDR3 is TGTGCCAGCAGCGCGGGGGAGGATGAAAAACTGTTTTTT. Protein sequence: CASSAGEDEKLFF.

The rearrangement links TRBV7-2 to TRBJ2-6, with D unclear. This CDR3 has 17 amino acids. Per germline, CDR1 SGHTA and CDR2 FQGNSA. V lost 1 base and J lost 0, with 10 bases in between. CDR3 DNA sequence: TGTGCCAGCAGCTTAGGGGCAGGAAGCTCTGGGGCCAACGTCCTGACTTTC. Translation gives CASSLGAGSSGANVLTF.

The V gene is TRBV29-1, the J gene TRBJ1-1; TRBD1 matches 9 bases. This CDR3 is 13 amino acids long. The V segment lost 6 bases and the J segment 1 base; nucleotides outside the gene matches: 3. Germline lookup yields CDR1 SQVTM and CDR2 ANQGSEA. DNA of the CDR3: TGCAGCGTAGGGACAGGGCGGAACACTGAAGCTTTCTTT. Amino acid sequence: CSVGTGRNTEAFF.

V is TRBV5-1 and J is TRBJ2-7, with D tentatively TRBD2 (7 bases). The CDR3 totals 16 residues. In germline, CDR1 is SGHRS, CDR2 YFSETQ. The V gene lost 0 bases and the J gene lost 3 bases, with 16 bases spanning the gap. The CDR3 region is CASSLVGGRVLYEQYF. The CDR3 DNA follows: TGCGCCAGCAGCTTGGTGGGGGGGCGCGTGCTCTACGAGCAGTACTTC.